This note documents a single T cell receptor beta chain sequence. Produced via immunoSEQ multiplex PCR; TCRdb's table is partial and in-frame only. This sample has more than 300,000 clones, with approximately 88% found just once. The sample originates from a study of blood T cell repertoires in COVID-19. Germline trimming cut 5 bases from V and 6 bases from J; bases unmatched to any gene: 7. The CDR3 length is 14 residues. The germline gives CDR1 MDHEN, CDR2 SYDVKM. The TCR sequence derives from a woman aged 25 to 45 with COVID-19, enrolled during active disease. Sequenced input: peripheral blood. V and J are TRBV28 and TRBJ2-3, with 8 bases lining up with TRBD1. The CDR3 DNA is TGTGCCAGCAGTCACCAGGGGGCAGGGGATACGCAGTATTTT. This translates into CASSHQGAGDTQYF.